Below, 13 T cell receptor beta chains from the same sample are listed, as sequenced in a study of T cell repertoires in cytomegalovirus infection. For these receptors, no antigen is known. TCRdb called the reads again in MiXCR, with one record for every CDR3 protein. The repertoire includes around 300,000 distinct CDR3 sequences, approximately 25% of them detected once, and roughly 13% sits in the top ten. The sequencing used cultured PBMCs, collected from culture after CMV antigen stimulation. These receptors were taken from a human donor in good health (CMV status not recorded). Some clones in this sample may be carry-over from other donors' samples.

CDR3 nucleotides: TGTGCCAGTTCGACCCTTAAGGACACCGGGCAGGAAGAGACCCAGTACTTC. Translating gives CASSTLKDTGQEETQYF. V is TRBV12-3 or TRBV12-4 and J is TRBJ2-5; weak D call: TRBD1 (5 bases). The CDR3 has 17 residues. Trimming shortened V by 9 bases and J by 3 bases, and 26 bases separated the two germline ends.

This clonotype was seen a few times. This chain links TRBV12-3 or TRBV12-4 with TRBJ1-6; D gene unclear. The CDR3 consists of 17 residues. V lost 2 bases to trimming and J lost 0 bases, with 11 bases between them. The CDR3 DNA follows: TGTGCCAGCAGTTTACTCGTGAATCCCTCCTATAATTCACCCCTCCACTTT. Translating gives CASSLLVNPSYNSPLHF.

This clonotype was counted at least ten times. V is TRBV5-6 and J is TRBJ2-1; the D gene is possibly TRBD2 (6 bases). Germline V gives CDR1 SGHDT, CDR2 YYEEEE. Trimming cost V 3 bases and J 0 bases, with 19 bases left between them. This CDR3 spans 18 amino acids. The CDR3, as DNA: TGTGCCAGCAGCTGGGGGGTACTCGTTGGGAGCTCCTACAATGAGCAGTTCTTC. The encoded protein is CASSWGVLVGSSYNEQFF.

This clonotype has at least ten counts. The chain employs TRBV7-9 and TRBJ2-1; D may be TRBD2 (5 bases). The germline CDR1 and CDR2 sequences are SEHNR and FQNEAQ (reference sequence). V lost 5 bases and J 1 base, leaving 12 bases between the germline ends. This CDR3 spans 15 amino acids. CDR3 coding DNA: TGTGCCAGCAGCCCTACTAGTTTGTCCTACAATGAGCAGTTCTTC. Its protein product is CASSPTSLSYNEQFF.

The genes are TRBV11-2 and TRBJ2-5, with 9 bases aligning to TRBD2. CDR1 and CDR2 (germline): SGHAT, FQNNGV. CDR3 length equals 16 residues. The V and J ends lost 5 bases and 1 base, in that order; junction bases with no gene match: 8. Written as DNA, the CDR3 is TGTGCCAGCAGCCCGCGACTAGCGGACCCCCAAGAGACCCAGTACTTC. Amino acids: CASSPRLADPQETQYF.

This clonotype was recorded at least ten times. This sequence joins TRBV7-9 and TRBJ1-1; tentative D call: TRBD1 (6 bases). V was shortened by 5 bases and J by 4 bases, with 20 bases between the two germline ends. This CDR3 is 16 amino acids long. Germline V gene sequence: CDR1 SEHNR, CDR2 FQNEAQ (reference sequence). The CDR3 DNA reads as TGTGCCAGCAGCCTATCAGGGGAAGAAGGTGCCACTGAAGCTTTCTTT. This translates into CASSLSGEEGATEAFF.

V usage is TRBV7-9 and J usage is TRBJ2-7, with 9 bases identical to TRBD2. This CDR3 spans 15 amino acids. The V gene end was trimmed by 4 bases and the J gene end by 6 bases; junction bases not matched to a gene: 10. Per the germline V gene, CDR1 is SEHNR and CDR2 is FQNEAQ (reference sequence). The CDR3 DNA is TGTGCCAGCAGCTCCTCCGTAGCGGGAGCCCGCGAGCAGTACGTC. Amino acid sequence: CASSSSVAGAREQYV.

The table lists this clonotype with many counts. This rearrangement joins TRBV7-2 to TRBJ1-5, with 8 bases matching TRBD1. The CDR3 totals 16 residues. Germline V gene lookup returns CDR1 SGHTA and CDR2 FQGNSA. J was trimmed by 1 base and V by 2 bases; bases with no gene match: 4. The CDR3 loop reads CASSLQGAESNQPQHF. In DNA, the CDR3 is TGTGCCAGCAGCTTACAGGGGGCGGAGAGCAATCAGCCCCAGCATTTT.

This rearrangement joins TRBV7-9 to TRBJ1-4; no clear D gene. The CDR3 has 14 amino acids. V lost 0 bases, J lost 8 bases, and 10 bases lay in between. Germline CDR1 is SEHNR and CDR2 is FQNEAQ (reference sequence). The CDR3 loop reads CASSLAELQEKLFF. The CDR3 DNA is TGTGCCAGCAGCTTAGCTGAGTTGCAGGAAAAACTGTTTTTT.

The V call is TRBV12-3 or TRBV12-4, the J call TRBJ2-7; D uncertain. V gave up 5 bases and J gave up 5 bases, with 13 bases separating them. The CDR3 spans 13 residues. CDR3: CASSILGIHEQYF. As DNA, the CDR3 is TGTGCCAGCAGTATCTTAGGGATCCACGAGCAGTACTTC.

The V and J genes are TRBV11-3 and TRBJ2-1; the D gene is possibly TRBD1 (6 bases). Germline V CDR1 and CDR2: SGHNT, YENEEA. V lost 3 bases, J lost 7 bases, and 13 bases lay in between. The CDR3 contains 14 residues. This chain's CDR3 is CASSFTGRGNEQFF. CDR3 in DNA: TGTGCCAGCAGCTTTACGGGTAGGGGGAATGAGCAGTTCTTC.

The chain employs TRBV6-8 and TRBJ2-1, with D tentatively TRBD2 (6 bases). The germline V gene encodes CDR1 MNHGY and CDR2 SAAAGT. V dropped 6 bases and J dropped 5 bases, with 17 bases sitting between them. This CDR3 is built from 15 residues. The CDR3 protein is CASSPETSFHNEQFF. The DNA for the CDR3 is TGTGCCAGCAGCCCCGAGACTAGTTTTCACAATGAGCAGTTCTTC.

The sample holds many counts of this clonotype. This chain uses TRBV7-2 with TRBJ1-4; 9 bases are shared with TRBD1. CDR1 is SGHTA, CDR2 FQGNSA, per germline. CDR3 size: 14 residues. V was clipped by 6 bases and J by 9 bases; unmatched bases: 8. The CDR3 region has the DNA TGTGCCAGCAGTAGCGACAGGGGGAGGAAAAAACTGTTTTTT. It specifies CASSSDRGRKKLFF.